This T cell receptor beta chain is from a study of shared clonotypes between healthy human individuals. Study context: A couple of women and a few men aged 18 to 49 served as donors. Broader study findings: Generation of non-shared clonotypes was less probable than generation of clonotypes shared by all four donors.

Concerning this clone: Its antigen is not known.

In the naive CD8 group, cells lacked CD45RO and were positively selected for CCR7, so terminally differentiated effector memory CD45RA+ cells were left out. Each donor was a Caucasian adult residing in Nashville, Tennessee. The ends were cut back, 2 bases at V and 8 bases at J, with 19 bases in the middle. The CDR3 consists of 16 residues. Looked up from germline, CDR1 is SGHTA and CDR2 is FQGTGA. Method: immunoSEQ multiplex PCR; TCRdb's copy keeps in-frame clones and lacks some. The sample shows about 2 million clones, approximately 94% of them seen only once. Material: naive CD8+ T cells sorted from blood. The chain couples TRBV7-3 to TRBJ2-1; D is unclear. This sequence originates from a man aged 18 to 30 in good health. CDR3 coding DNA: TGTGCCAGCAGCTTACTTACTGTGGGTCTTAAGGATGAGCAGTTCTTC. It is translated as CASSLLTVGLKDEQFF. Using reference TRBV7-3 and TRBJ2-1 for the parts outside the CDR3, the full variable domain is GAGVSQTPSNKVTEKGKYVELRCDPISGHTALYWYRQSLGQGPEFLIYFQGTGAADDSGLPNDRFFAVRPEGSVSTLKIQRTERGDSAVYLCASSLLTVGLKDEQFFGPGTRLTVL.